This TCR beta chain was sequenced in a study of glioma-infiltrating T cells. The iRepertoire nested amplicon-rescue multiplex PCR amplified TCR alpha and beta CDR3s from RNA. For one-step reverse transcription and amplification, about 90-400 ng of tissue mRNA or PBMC total RNA was used. MiXCR, applied by TCRdb to the multiplex PCR reads, yields one record per CDR3 protein. The sample has 400,000 or so distinct CDR3 sequences; 35% to 45% are singletons. The germline CDR1 and CDR2 sequences are MDHEN and SYDVKM. The CDR3 runs 16 residues. The trim removed 4 bases at V and 1 base at J, leaving 9 bases unmatched. Note on this clonotype: As yet, its antigen is unknown.

Study-level results: Above-expected tissue-blood divergence occurred in all gliomas, most in low-grade ones. Shared blood CDR3 signature motifs marked patients with low tissue-blood divergence.

The chain couples TRBV28 to TRBJ1-1, with 7 positions matching TRBD1. The specimen sequenced was glioma tissue, nonneoplastic brain tissue, or PBMCs (not recorded which). The TCR sequence derives from a human donor with low-grade glioma or glioblastoma, undergoing nonglioma brain surgery, or in good health (not recorded which). This chain's CDR3 is CASSSGTAPRNTEAFF. CDR3 in DNA: TGTGCCAGCAGTTCGGGGACAGCACCTAGGAACACTGAAGCTTTCTTT.